This T cell receptor (beta chain) was recorded in a study of OX40 agonist ivuxolimab in advanced cancers. In the study overall: A history of anti-PD-1, anti-PD-L1 or anti-CTLA-4 therapy was acceptable, and approximately 39% had some.

CDR1 is SGHDN and CDR2 is FVKESK in the germline V gene. This CDR3 comprises 15 residues. The trim removed 2 bases at V and 2 bases at J, leaving 2 bases unmatched. Assay used: immunoSEQ multiplex PCR; TCRdb lists only in-frame clones, some missing. The table has 50,000 to 65,000 clones, 86% seen once. This clonotype was obtained from an adult with an advanced solid tumor such as melanoma, head and neck, liver or kidney cancer. V is TRBV14 and J is TRBJ2-3; 9 nucleotides agree with TRBD1. The specimen was CD4+ or CD8+ T cells sorted from blood, collected in a trial of the OX40 agonist ivuxolimab. CDR3 DNA sequence: TGTGCCAGCAGCCAAACAGGGGGCCCCACAGATACGCAGTATTTT. Translated, it gives CASSQTGGPTDTQYF.